Listed here are 28 T cell receptor beta chains from one sample, sequenced in a study of blood T cell repertoires in COVID-19. Here immunoSEQ multiplex PCR was the method, and the copy in TCRdb shows in-frame clones only, minus some. This table has about 230,000 clones, roughly 83% appearing once. The specimen was peripheral blood. These receptors were obtained from a man in his forties with acute or convalescent COVID-19.

The J gene is TRBJ2-3, the V gene TRBV11-1, with 10 bases that match TRBD2. Trimming removed 5 bases from V and 6 bases from J; junction bases left unmatched: 11. The CDR3 contains 16 residues. CDR1 and CDR2 from the germline V gene are SGHAT and FQDESV (reference sequence). Here the CDR3 reads CASSPDLAGATDTQYF. DNA of the CDR3: TGTGCCAGCAGCCCGGACCTAGCGGGAGCAACTGATACGCAGTATTTT.

The gene calls are TRBV2 and TRBJ2-1, with 9 nucleotides matching TRBD2. Germline V gene data show CDR1 as SNHLY and CDR2 as FYNNEI. The CDR3 extends over 14 amino acids. The V segment lost 3 bases and the J segment 10 bases; nucleotides outside the gene matches: 7. In nucleotides, the CDR3 is TGTGCCAGCAGTGAGGATAGCGGGAGCAACGAGCAGTTCTTC. It codes for CASSEDSGSNEQFF.

The chain joins TRBV7-6 to TRBJ1-4; 12 bases are shared with TRBD1. This CDR3 contains 16 residues. From germline, CDR1 is SGHVS and CDR2 FNYEAQ. V was pared by 4 bases and J by 3 bases, with 3 bases of the junction left unmatched. The CDR3 DNA reads as TGTGCCAGCAGCTCGGGACAGGGGGCGTCTAATGAAAAACTGTTTTTT. Its translation: CASSSGQGASNEKLFF.

The J gene is TRBJ2-1, the V gene TRBV7-2; TRBD1 aligns across 9 bases. The CDR3 totals 14 residues. Germline CDR1 reads SGHTA; CDR2 reads FQGNSA. The V segment lost 8 bases and the J segment 9 bases; nucleotides outside the gene matches: 11. CDR3 nucleotides: TGTGCCAGCTCGGGGACAGGGCAGTCGGGTGAGCAGTTCTTC. Translation: CASSGTGQSGEQFF.

The V call is TRBV25-1, the J call TRBJ2-7; perhaps TRBD1 as D (6 bases). Trimming pared 4 bases from V and 2 bases from J, leaving 9 bases between. Germline V lookup: CDR1 MGHDK, CDR2 SYGVNS. This CDR3 is 13 amino acids long. The CDR3 sequence is CASSGGQPYEQYF. The CDR3 DNA reads as TGTGCCAGCAGTGGAGGACAGCCCTACGAGCAGTACTTC.

The chain employs TRBV24-1 and TRBJ2-1, with 8 bases fitting TRBD1. With V trimmed by 9 bases and J by 6 bases, 24 bases remained unmatched. The CDR3 totals 19 residues. Per the germline V gene, CDR1 is KGHDR and CDR2 is SFDVKD. The CDR3 sequence is CATPPNDSGQGTWGNEQFF. DNA for the CDR3: TGTGCCACCCCACCCAATGACTCAGGACAGGGTACGTGGGGCAATGAGCAGTTCTTC.

In nucleotides, the CDR3 is TGTGCCAGCTCACCCCCTTTTGGACAGAACCGATCCTACGAGCAGTACTTC. Its protein product is CASSPPFGQNRSYEQYF. The chain combines TRBV18 with TRBJ2-7; D may be TRBD1 (6 bases). V was shortened by 3 bases and J by 1 base, with 19 bases between the two germline ends. Germline lookup yields CDR1 KGHSH and CDR2 LQKENI. This CDR3 is 17 amino acids long.

The chain employs TRBV18 and TRBJ2-2, with D possibly being TRBD1 (6 bases). The CDR3 has 18 residues. V dropped 5 bases and J dropped 1 base, with 20 bases sitting between them. The germline CDR1 and CDR2 sequences are KGHSH and LQKENI. The CDR3 sequence is CASSSLPRQVGNTGELFF. In DNA, the CDR3 is TGTGCCAGCTCATCCCTCCCTAGACAGGTGGGGAACACCGGGGAGCTGTTTTTT.

This chain links TRBV6-5 with TRBJ1-3, with 7 positions matching TRBD1. CDR1 is MNHEY, CDR2 SVGAGI, per germline. J gave up 0 bases and V 2 bases, and 4 bases lay outside the gene matches. CDR3 length: 16 amino acids. CDR3 amino acids: CASSYGGQVSGNTIYF. The DNA of the CDR3 is TGTGCCAGCAGTTACGGCGGACAGGTCTCTGGAAACACCATATATTTT.

This clone was counted only a few times. The chain couples TRBV4-1 to TRBJ1-1; possible D gene TRBD1, 5 bases. V was trimmed by 2 bases and J by 0 bases, leaving 13 bases between them. This CDR3 contains 16 residues. CDR1 MGHRA and CDR2 YSYEKL come from the germline V gene. As DNA, the CDR3 is TGCGCCAGCAGCCAACGCCCAGGGACTTTGAACACTGAAGCTTTCTTT. It specifies CASSQRPGTLNTEAFF.

The CDR3 DNA sequence: TGTGCCAGCACTAGGGACAGGGGGGAGCTGCAGCCCCAGCATTTT. Translated: CASTRDRGELQPQHF. This chain links TRBV2 with TRBJ1-5; 11 nucleotides line up with TRBD1. The length of the CDR3 is 15 residues. The germline V gene encodes CDR1 SNHLY and CDR2 FYNNEI. V dropped 7 bases and J dropped 7; count of bases not matched to a gene: 9.

The chain recombines TRBV3-1 (or the pseudogene TRBV3-2) with TRBJ1-5, with D perhaps TRBD1 (6 bases). The germline V gene has CDR1 LGHDT and CDR2 YNNKEL (reference sequence). The CDR3 has 13 amino acids. The V and J ends lost 2 bases and 6 bases respectively, with 8 bases between them. The CDR3 DNA reads TGTGCCAGCAGCCAAAGGGGGATTCAGCCCCAGCATTTT. Translating it yields CASSQRGIQPQHF.

The chain uses TRBV27 and TRBJ1-1; D ambiguous. The CDR3 loop spans 14 amino acids. With 1 base removed from V and 3 bases from J, the gap between germline ends came to 9 bases. CDR1 is MNHEY, CDR2 SMNVEV, per germline (reference sequence). CDR3 sequence (DNA): TGTGCCAGCAGTTTATTCCCCGGAGACACTGAAGCTTTCTTT. Translation: CASSLFPGDTEAFF.

The CDR3 region is CASSQEGTVAGRAAYNEQFF. CDR3 DNA: TGCGCCAGCAGCCAAGAGGGTACCGTAGCGGGGAGGGCCGCCTACAATGAGCAGTTCTTC. V and J are TRBV4-1 and TRBJ2-1, with 8 bases fitting TRBD2. J was trimmed by 2 bases and V by 0 bases; bases with no gene match: 15. Germline loops: CDR1 MGHRA, CDR2 YSYEKL. The CDR3 runs to 20 residues.

This chain joins TRBV9 and TRBJ1-4; TRBD1 matches 9 bases. The CDR3 covers 15 residues. Unmatched junction bases numbered 5, after V lost 3 bases and J lost 5 bases. Germline CDR1 is SGDLS and CDR2 is YYNGEE. CDR3 coding DNA: TGTGCCAGCAGCGAGGGACAGGGTAGGAATGAAAAACTGTTTTTT. Translation gives CASSEGQGRNEKLFF.

The genes are TRBV5-1 and TRBJ2-2; a weak D match, TRBD1 (5 bases). This CDR3 contains 15 residues. CDR1 and CDR2 (germline): SGHRS, YFSETQ. Deletions cut 4 bases from V and 0 bases from J, with 10 bases between. CDR3 coding DNA: TGCGCCAGCAGCATTACGACAGCGAACACCGGGGAGCTGTTTTTT. Amino acids: CASSITTANTGELFF.

The CDR3 sequence: CASSQERDRANSNQPQHF. CDR3 DNA: TGTGCCAGCAGCCAAGAGCGGGACAGGGCAAATAGCAATCAGCCCCAGCATTTT. The chain has TRBV3-1 (or the pseudogene TRBV3-2) and TRBJ1-5, with 9 bases lining up with TRBD1. The CDR3 spans 18 residues. J lost 0 bases, V lost 0 bases, and 6 bases had no gene match. The germline V gene has CDR1 LGHDT and CDR2 YNNKEL (reference sequence).

V usage is TRBV19 and J usage is TRBJ2-1, with 7 positions matching TRBD2. Per the germline V gene, CDR1 is LNHDA and CDR2 is SQIVND (reference sequence). CDR3 length: 17 amino acids. Trimming removed 3 bases from V and 1 base from J; junction bases left unmatched: 9. CDR3 DNA: TGTGCCAGTAGTATCTTCGGGGCTAGCGGTTCCTACAATGAGCAGTTCTTC. Amino acids: CASSIFGASGSYNEQFF.

The CDR3 protein is CASARGTGGRSGETQYF. DNA for the CDR3: TGTGCCTCCGCCAGGGGGACAGGAGGACGGAGTGGTGAGACCCAGTACTTC. The chain combines TRBV27 with TRBJ2-5; 8 positions agree with TRBD1. Per the germline V gene, CDR1 is MNHEY and CDR2 is SMNVEV (reference sequence). V dropped 11 bases and J dropped 5; count of bases not matched to a gene: 22. The CDR3 is 17 amino acids.

The chain has TRBV5-1 and TRBJ2-1; 9 bases fit TRBD2. Germline values: CDR1 SGHRS, CDR2 YFSETQ. The CDR3 runs to 16 residues. The ends lost 0 bases at V and 7 bases at J; junction bases unmatched: 8. The CDR3 region is CASSLAGVAGVNEQFF. The DNA of the CDR3 is TGCGCCAGCAGCTTGGCTGGGGTAGCGGGAGTTAATGAGCAGTTCTTC.

The V call is TRBV27, the J call TRBJ2-5; TRBD2 agrees at 13 bases. V was clipped by 6 bases and J by 5 bases; unmatched bases: 12. Germline-derived CDR1 and CDR2 are MNHEY and SMNVEV (reference sequence). The CDR3 runs 17 residues. CDR3 sequence reads: CASSHRTSGSFKETQYF. Here the CDR3 DNA reads TGTGCCAGCAGCCATCGGACTAGCGGGAGTTTTAAGGAGACCCAGTACTTC.

This clone was seen a single time. V usage is TRBV5-1 and J usage is TRBJ1-4; D is undetermined. Trimming removed 0 bases from V and 7 bases from J, with 16 bases in between. This CDR3 region has 16 residues. Germline V gene sequence: CDR1 SGHRS, CDR2 YFSETQ. CDR3 residues: CASSLAEPHRGEKLFF. For the CDR3, the DNA is TGCGCCAGCAGCTTGGCCGAGCCGCATCGGGGTGAAAAACTGTTTTTT.

This chain uses TRBV5-1 with TRBJ1-1; unclear D gene. The length of the CDR3 is 14 residues. CDR1 is SGHRS, CDR2 YFSETQ, per germline. The V gene lost 4 bases and the J gene lost 1 base, with 11 bases spanning the gap. CDR3 coding DNA: TGCGCCAGCAGCCCCCCCAGCGAGAACACTGAAGCTTTCTTT. Translation: CASSPPSENTEAFF.

V and J are TRBV10-1 and TRBJ2-1, with 7 positions matching TRBD2. This CDR3 is 13 amino acids long. Germline CDR1 is WNHNN and CDR2 is SYGVQD (reference sequence). Trimming removed 6 bases from V and 7 bases from J; junction bases left unmatched: 6. Written as DNA, the CDR3 is TGCGCCAGCAGGGCTAGCGGAGTGAATGAGCAGTTCTTC. This codes for CASRASGVNEQFF.

The V call is TRBV18, the J call TRBJ1-2; TRBD1 matches at 7 bases. V lost 2 bases to trimming and J lost 2 bases; unmatched junction nucleotides: 5. The CDR3 sequence is 15 residues long. Germline CDR1 is KGHSH and CDR2 is LQKENI. CDR3 in amino acids: CASSPETGPNYGYTF. The CDR3 coding sequence is TGTGCCAGCTCACCAGAGACAGGGCCCAACTATGGCTACACCTTC.

The chain links TRBV30 to TRBJ2-3; 7 bases are a match to TRBD2. Germline CDR1 GTSNPN, CDR2 SVGIG (reference sequence). Unmatched junction bases numbered 11, after V lost 3 bases and J lost 11 bases. The CDR3 loop spans 13 amino acids. DNA of the CDR3: TGTGCCTGGAGGGGGGGAACTTGGGAGGGGCAGTATTTT. This codes for CAWRGGTWEGQYF.

The genes are TRBV12-3 or TRBV12-4 and TRBJ1-5; TRBD1 agrees at 7 bases. V lost 8 bases to trimming and J lost 0 bases; unmatched junction nucleotides: 1. The CDR3 covers 13 residues. The CDR3, as DNA: TGTGCCAGCCAGGGGGATAGCAATCAGCCCCAGCATTTT. It specifies CASQGDSNQPQHF.

This rearrangement joins TRBV6-5 to TRBJ1-2; D uncertain. The CDR3 sequence is 15 residues long. The V and J ends lost 0 bases and 8 bases respectively, with 16 bases between them. CDR1 MNHEY and CDR2 SVGAGI come from the germline V gene. The CDR3 reads CASSYSMSYEVGYTF. Written as DNA, the CDR3 is TGTGCCAGCAGTTACTCTATGTCCTATGAGGTCGGCTACACCTTC.